What follows are 5 T cell receptor beta chains derived from one specimen sequenced in a study of T cells after yellow fever vaccination. One entry per CDR3 protein results from TCRdb running MiXCR on the 5' RACE reads. The table has some 240,000 distinct CDR3 sequences, around 4.9% seen once. The specimen comprised CD4+ T cells sorted from PBMCs, sampled on the day of the yellow fever booster vaccination. The receptors stem from a man aged 18 to 29 who received the YFV17D yellow fever vaccine.

The chain links TRBV6-5 to TRBJ2-4, with D uncertain. The V end lost 6 bases, the J end lost 5 bases, and 11 bases lay between the germline ends. The CDR3 consists of 13 residues. Germline loops: CDR1 MNHEY, CDR2 SVGAGI. The DNA for the CDR3 is TGTGCCAGCAGGAGCCCGCTGGAAAACATTCAGTACTTC. It translates to CASRSPLENIQYF.

This clonotype appeared a few times. The rearrangement joins TRBV6-5 to TRBJ1-5; D not certain. CDR3 size: 13 residues. Germline CDR1 and CDR2: MNHEY and SVGAGI. Trimming cost V 0 bases and J 3 bases, with 3 bases left between them. CDR3 nucleotide sequence: TGTGCCAGCAGTTACTCCGTCAATCAGCCCCAGCATTTT. Translating it yields CASSYSVNQPQHF.

This chain joins TRBV5-1 and TRBJ2-1, with 13 bases fitting TRBD2. The CDR3 is made up of 15 amino acids. Trimming at V came to 4 bases and at J to 7 bases, leaving 5 bases not matched to a gene. CDR1 and CDR2 from the germline V gene are SGHRS and YFSETQ. The CDR3 loop is CASSRGLAGRNEQFF. For the CDR3, the DNA is TGCGCCAGCAGCCGGGGACTAGCGGGGAGGAATGAGCAGTTCTTC.

This clonotype has just a few counts. The chain uses TRBV7-9 and TRBJ1-1; TRBD1 might be the D (6 bases). V lost 5 bases, J lost 2 bases, and 12 bases lay in between. The CDR3 loop spans 14 amino acids. In germline, CDR1 is SEHNR, CDR2 FQNEAQ (reference sequence). CDR3 DNA sequence: TGTGCCAGCAGCATACGGACAGTTAACACTGAAGCTTTCTTT. Its protein is CASSIRTVNTEAFF.

The chain links TRBV6-5 to TRBJ1-4; D remains unclear. CDR1 is MNHEY and CDR2 is SVGAGI in the germline V gene. Deletions cut 4 bases from V and 0 bases from J, with 9 bases between. The CDR3 covers 15 residues. The CDR3 DNA reads as TGTGCCAGCAGTTCGGACTTTGCAACTAATGAAAAACTGTTTTTT. Translating gives CASSSDFATNEKLFF.